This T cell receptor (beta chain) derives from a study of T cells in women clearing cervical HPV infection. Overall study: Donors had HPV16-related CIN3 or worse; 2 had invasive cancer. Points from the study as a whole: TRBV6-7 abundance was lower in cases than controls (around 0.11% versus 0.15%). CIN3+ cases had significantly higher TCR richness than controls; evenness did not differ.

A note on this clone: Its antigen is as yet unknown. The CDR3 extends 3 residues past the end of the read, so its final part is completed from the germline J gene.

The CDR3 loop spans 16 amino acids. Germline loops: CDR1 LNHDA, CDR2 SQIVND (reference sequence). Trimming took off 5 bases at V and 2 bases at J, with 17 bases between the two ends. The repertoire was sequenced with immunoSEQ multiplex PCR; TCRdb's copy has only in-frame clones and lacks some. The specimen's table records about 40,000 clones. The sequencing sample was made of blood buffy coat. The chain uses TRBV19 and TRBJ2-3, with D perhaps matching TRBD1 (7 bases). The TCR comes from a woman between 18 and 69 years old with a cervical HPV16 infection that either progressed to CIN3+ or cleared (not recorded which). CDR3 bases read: TGTGCCAGTAGTGCCAGGGGGGTGGGGGTCACAGATACG. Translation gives CASSARGVGVTDT. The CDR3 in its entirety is CASSARGVGVTDTQYF.